This paragraph covers one TCR beta chain sequence. Clones were sequenced by immunoSEQ multiplex PCR, and TCRdb holds only the in-frame ones, with some missing. The sample yields roughly 300,000 clones, just over 85% seen once. This sample is drawn from a study of blood T cell repertoires in COVID-19. Germline loops: CDR1 SGHRS, CDR2 YFSETQ. With 1 base removed from V and 0 bases from J, the gap between germline ends came to 11 bases. This CDR3 contains 15 residues. The chain has TRBV5-1 and TRBJ2-7; D gene ambiguous. The sequence was collected from a middle-aged woman with acute COVID-19. Sequencing was performed on PBMCs or T cells enriched from blood (not recorded which). Here the CDR3 reads CASSLWAQASYEQYF. CDR3 in DNA: TGCGCCAGCAGCTTGTGGGCGCAGGCCTCCTACGAGCAGTACTTC.